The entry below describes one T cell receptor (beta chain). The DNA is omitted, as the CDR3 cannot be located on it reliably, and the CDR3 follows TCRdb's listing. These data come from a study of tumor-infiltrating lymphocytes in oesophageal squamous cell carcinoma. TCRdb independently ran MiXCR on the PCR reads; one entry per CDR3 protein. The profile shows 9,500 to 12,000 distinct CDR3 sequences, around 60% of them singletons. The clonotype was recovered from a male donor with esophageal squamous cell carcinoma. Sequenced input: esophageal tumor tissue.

The CDR3 here is CASSVGTGTSPLHF. The chain joins TRBV7-3 to TRBJ2-5; the table names TRBD1, a call not compared with the DNA. 14 amino acids form the CDR3, both terminal residues included. The germline V gene has CDR1 SGHTA and CDR2 FQGTGA.